This T cell receptor (beta chain) was captured in a study of molecular identifiers for immune sequencing clone quantification. This clonotype was seen many times. Its antigen is as yet unknown. Investigators produced naive CD8 libraries from approximately 20,000 to 1,000,000 sorted cells, drawing on 10%, 30% or 50% RNA. Based on a CD8+CD4-CCR7+CD45RA+ profile, naive CD8 T cells were sorted. Whole-study results and caveats: Highly expanded clone sizes could be underestimated by identical TCR molecules sharing a barcode. The study found clones above 20 RNA copies held over 97% of effector molecules and under 1% in naive cells.

Via MiXCR, TCRdb re-called the PCR reads, giving one row per CDR3 protein. This sample has more than 250,000 distinct CDR3 sequences, with over 20% found just once. Germline loops: CDR1 GTSNPN, CDR2 SVGIG (reference sequence). V was cut by 5 bases and J by 4 bases, with 20 bases left in between. This CDR3 has 15 residues. The V and J genes are TRBV30 and TRBJ2-5; D could derive from TRBD1 or TRBD2 (5 bases each). Sequencing was performed on naive CD8+ T cells from blood, with Jurkat cell RNA spiked in. As to subset: FACS-sorted CD8+CD4-CCR7+CD45RA+ naive T cells. The source of this sequence is a human donor in good health. Some libraries in this study had Jurkat cell RNA spiked in. The CDR3 loop reads CAWDGTGSPGETQYF. The DNA for the CDR3 is TGTGCCTGGGACGGGACCGGGTCCCCGGGAGAGACCCAGTACTTC.